The 18 T cell receptor beta chains reported below all come from one sample, sequenced in a study of control samples from healthy donors and cancer patients. The table came from immunoSEQ multiplex PCR; TCRdb's copy has only in-frame clones and leaves some out. The sample lists 150,000 or so clones; approximately 93% were seen once. The sequenced sample was blood. The source is a man aged 18 to 29 in good health.

The CDR3 region has the DNA TGTGCCAGCAGCTTATCCGCGGGCGAGCAGTTCTTC. Translating gives CASSLSAGEQFF. J is TRBJ2-1 and V is TRBV7-9; D might be TRBD2 (5 bases). Germline V gives CDR1 SEHNR, CDR2 FQNEAQ (reference sequence). Trimming shortened V by 2 bases and J by 10 bases, and 9 bases separated the two germline ends. CDR3 length: 12 amino acids.

This clone was detected once. The genes are TRBV11-2 and TRBJ2-7; 7 bases agree with TRBD2. Unmatched junction bases numbered 9, after V lost 7 bases and J lost 0 bases. This CDR3 spans 15 amino acids. Germline lookup yields CDR1 SGHAT and CDR2 FQNNGV. The CDR3 DNA sequence: TGTGCCAGCACCCCGACTAGCCCGGGCTCCTACGAGCAGTACTTC. Amino acid sequence: CASTPTSPGSYEQYF.

The V gene is TRBV5-5, the J gene TRBJ1-5, with no clear D. The CDR3 has 17 amino acids. Trimming removed 0 bases at V and 9 bases at J, with 22 bases between. CDR1 is SGHKS and CDR2 is YYEKEE in the germline V gene (reference sequence). The CDR3 DNA follows: TGTGCCAGCAGCTTGGAGATGGCTCGCCTTCCCCCCTGGCCCCAGCATTTT. This encodes CASSLEMARLPPWPQHF.

The chain joins TRBV30 to TRBJ2-1; D might be TRBD2 (6 bases). Germline CDR1 and CDR2: GTSNPN and SVGIG (reference sequence). The CDR3 contains 15 residues. The ends were cut back, 2 bases at V and 2 bases at J, with 13 bases in the middle. CDR3 in DNA: TGTGCCTGGAGTTTAGGTGGAGGGCCCTACAATGAGCAGTTCTTC. Translated: CAWSLGGGPYNEQFF.

The chain links TRBV29-1 to TRBJ2-3; 11 nucleotides line up with TRBD1. The V gene end was trimmed by 6 bases and the J gene end by 5 bases; junction bases not matched to a gene: 7. The germline V gene encodes CDR1 SQVTM and CDR2 ANQGSEA. CDR3 length equals 14 residues. DNA of the CDR3: TGCAGCGTCGGACAGGGGGCAGGAGAAGATACGCAGTATTTT. It specifies CSVGQGAGEDTQYF.

V is TRBV7-8 and J is TRBJ2-5; a weak D match, TRBD1 (5 bases). The CDR3 spans 13 residues. Germline assignment: CDR1 SGHVS and CDR2 FQNEAQ. The V gene lost 0 bases and the J gene lost 5 bases, with 7 bases spanning the gap. In nucleotides, the CDR3 is TGTGCCAGCAGCTTAGCAGGGGTCGAGACCCAGTACTTC. Encoded protein: CASSLAGVETQYF.

Only one count was recorded for this clone. V and J are TRBV27 and TRBJ1-5, with 9 bases lining up with TRBD1. This CDR3 has 13 amino acids. Germline V gene lookup returns CDR1 MNHEY and CDR2 SMNVEV (reference sequence). With V trimmed by 4 bases and J by 5 bases, 0 bases remained unmatched. CDR3: CASSWTGDQPQHF. The CDR3 DNA sequence: TGTGCCAGCAGTTGGACAGGGGATCAGCCCCAGCATTTT.

This sequence joins TRBV9 and TRBJ1-1, with TRBD1 identical over 9 bases. Unmatched junction bases numbered 6, after V lost 3 bases and J lost 3 bases. Germline V gene sequence: CDR1 SGDLS, CDR2 YYNGEE. The CDR3 is made up of 15 amino acids. This CDR3 is CASSAYRGQDTEAFF. The CDR3, as DNA: TGTGCCAGCAGCGCATACAGGGGGCAGGACACTGAAGCTTTCTTT.

For this clone: A junction boundary mismatches the germline segment, possibly from a read error. This chain connects TRBV10-3 to TRBJ1-1; 7 bases align to TRBD1. CDR1 is ENHRY, CDR2 SYGVKD, per germline. This CDR3 contains 13 residues. CDR3 in DNA: TGTGCCGTCAGGGGGGATCGAAACACTGAAGCTTTCTTT. As protein: CAVRGDRNTEAFF.

The chain uses TRBV12-3 or TRBV12-4 and TRBJ2-7; D is undetermined. Trimming stripped 8 bases from V and 6 bases from J, with 17 bases between. The CDR3 totals 13 residues. CDR3 amino acids: CASSPLGQSEQYF. The CDR3 region has the DNA TGTGCCAGCTCCCCCCTAGGGCAGAGCGAGCAGTACTTC.

The chain couples TRBV7-9 to TRBJ1-1; D gene uncertain. From germline, CDR1 is SEHNR and CDR2 FQNEAQ (reference sequence). This CDR3 contains 12 residues. The V and J ends lost 7 bases and 1 base respectively, with 7 bases between them. DNA for the CDR3: TGTGCCAGCACCTCGTGGAACACTGAAGCTTTCTTT. Its translation is CASTSWNTEAFF.

The chain recombines TRBV5-1 with TRBJ1-4; D remains ambiguous. Looked up from germline, CDR1 is SGHRS and CDR2 is YFSETQ. The CDR3 runs to 14 residues. V lost 4 bases and J 0 bases, leaving 7 bases between the germline ends. The CDR3 reads CASSPESTNEKLFF. The CDR3 nucleotides are TGCGCCAGCAGCCCGGAATCAACTAATGAAAAACTGTTTTTT.

V usage is TRBV30 and J usage is TRBJ2-3, with 9 bases matching TRBD1. J was trimmed by 1 base and V by 8 bases; bases with no gene match: 10. The CDR3 length is 15 residues. Germline V lookup: CDR1 GTSNPN, CDR2 SVGIG (reference sequence). DNA of the CDR3: TGTGCCGAGGGAGGGCGACAGGGGGGCACAGATACGCAGTATTTT. Residues: CAEGGRQGGTDTQYF.

This chain connects TRBV7-9 to TRBJ1-2; maybe TRBD1 (5 bases). CDR1 and CDR2 from the germline V gene are SEHNR and FQNEAQ (reference sequence). With 4 bases removed from V and 3 bases from J, the gap between germline ends came to 12 bases. The CDR3 contains 14 residues. Written as DNA, the CDR3 is TGTGCCAGCAGCTCCCCAGGGAGAGACTATGGCTACACCTTC. Translating gives CASSSPGRDYGYTF.

This clone was observed a single time. The chain couples TRBV12-3 or TRBV12-4 to TRBJ1-2, with D maybe TRBD1 (5 bases). The length of the CDR3 is 13 residues. Trimming pared 10 bases from V and 8 bases from J, leaving 20 bases between. For the CDR3, the DNA is TGTGCCACTACGGGGGAAAGGGCGGAGGGCTACACCTTC. Translation: CATTGERAEGYTF.

This chain uses TRBV7-3 with TRBJ1-1, with TRBD1 identical over 9 bases. V gave up 0 bases and J gave up 1 base; unmatched junction bases: 3. This CDR3 spans 16 amino acids. Looked up from germline, CDR1 is SGHTA and CDR2 is FQGTGA. The CDR3 is CASSLTPTGGNTEAFF. In DNA form, the CDR3 reads TGTGCCAGCAGCTTAACCCCGACAGGGGGGAACACTGAAGCTTTCTTT. Filled out from reference TRBV7-3 and TRBJ1-1, the complete variable domain reads GAGVSQTPSNKVTEKGKYVELRCDPISGHTALYWYRQSLGQGPEFLIYFQGTGAADDSGLPNDRFFAVRPEGSVSTLKIQRTERGDSAVYLCASSLTPTGGNTEAFFGQGTRLTVV.

Only one count was recorded for this clone. The chain combines TRBV14 with TRBJ2-5; 9 nucleotides match TRBD1. This CDR3 is built from 19 residues. The germline gives CDR1 SGHDN, CDR2 FVKESK. The ends lost 5 bases at V and 0 bases at J; junction bases unmatched: 16. CDR3 in amino acids: CASSSDRGPVLKHQETQYF. The CDR3 DNA is TGTGCCAGCAGCTCGGACAGGGGCCCCGTTCTCAAACACCAAGAGACCCAGTACTTC.

The chain has TRBV19 and TRBJ2-4; possibly TRBD1 or TRBD2 for D (5 bases each). The germline gives CDR1 LNHDA, CDR2 SQIVND (reference sequence). This CDR3 comprises 16 residues. With 3 bases removed from V and 3 bases from J, the gap between germline ends came to 15 bases. CDR3 bases: TGTGCCAGTAGTATCGCTAGAGGGGTCGGCAAAAACATTCAGTACTTC. Translation: CASSIARGVGKNIQYF.